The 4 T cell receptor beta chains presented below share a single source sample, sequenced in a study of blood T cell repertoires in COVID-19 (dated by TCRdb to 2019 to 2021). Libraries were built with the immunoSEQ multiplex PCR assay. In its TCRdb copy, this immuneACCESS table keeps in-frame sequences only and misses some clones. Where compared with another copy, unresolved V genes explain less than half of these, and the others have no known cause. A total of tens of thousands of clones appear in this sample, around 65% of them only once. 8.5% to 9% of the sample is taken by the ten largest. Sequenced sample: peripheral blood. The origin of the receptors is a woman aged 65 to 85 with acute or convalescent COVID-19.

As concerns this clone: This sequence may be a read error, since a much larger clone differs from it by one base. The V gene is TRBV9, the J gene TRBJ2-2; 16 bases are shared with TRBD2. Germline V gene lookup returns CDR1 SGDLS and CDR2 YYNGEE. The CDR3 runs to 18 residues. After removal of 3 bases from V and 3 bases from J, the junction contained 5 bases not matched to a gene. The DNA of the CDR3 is TGTGCCAGCAGCGATGGGACTAGCGGGGGGGCGGACACCGGGGAGCTGTTTTTT. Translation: CASSDGTSGGADTGELFF.

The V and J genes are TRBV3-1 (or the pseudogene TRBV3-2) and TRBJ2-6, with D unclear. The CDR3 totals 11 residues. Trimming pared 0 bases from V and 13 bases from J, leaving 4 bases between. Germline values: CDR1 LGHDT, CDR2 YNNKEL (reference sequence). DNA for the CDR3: TGTGCCAGCAGCCAAGATGAGGTCCTGACTTTC. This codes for CASSQDEVLTF.

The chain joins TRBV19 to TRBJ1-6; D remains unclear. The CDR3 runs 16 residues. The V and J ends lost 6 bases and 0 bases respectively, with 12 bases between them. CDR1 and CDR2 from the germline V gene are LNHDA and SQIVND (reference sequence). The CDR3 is CASSQTWSSYNSPLHF. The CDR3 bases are TGTGCCAGTAGCCAGACGTGGAGCTCCTATAATTCACCCCTCCACTTT. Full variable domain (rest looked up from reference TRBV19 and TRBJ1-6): DGGITQSPKYLFRKEGQNVTLSCEQNLNHDAMYWYRQDPGQGLRLIYYSQIVNDFQKGDIAEGYSVSREKKESFPLTVTSAQKNPTAFYLCASSQTWSSYNSPLHFGNGTRLTVT.

In nucleotides, the CDR3 is TGCGCCAGCAGCCAAACTCGAATCACAGATACGCAGTATTTT. Its translation: CASSQTRITDTQYF. The chain employs TRBV4-1 and TRBJ2-3; D is ambiguous. The germline V gene has CDR1 MGHRA and CDR2 YSYEKL. The CDR3 loop spans 14 amino acids. Deletions cut 2 bases from V and 2 bases from J, with 8 bases between.